The T cell receptor beta chain under discussion was sequenced for a study of T cell responses to AZD1222 COVID-19 vaccine. CDR1 and CDR2 (germline): LNHNV, YYDKDF (reference sequence). Trimming stripped 0 bases from V and 5 bases from J, with 5 bases between. The CDR3 has 12 amino acids. TCRdb's table, derived via immunoSEQ multiplex PCR, lists solely in-frame clones and lacks some. The top ten hold 6.9% of the sample, which has some 150,000 clones, around 85% seen once. Sequenced material: peripheral blood, taken after recovery from COVID-19. This clonotype was obtained from an adult who had recovered from COVID-19. The V call is TRBV15, the J call TRBJ2-7; D call uncertain. In DNA, the CDR3 is TGTGCCACCAGCAGAGATGGCCACGAGCAGTACTTC. It specifies CATSRDGHEQYF.